This paragraph covers one TCR beta chain sequence. The data were obtained in a study of blood T cell repertoires in COVID-19. This table comes from immunoSEQ multiplex PCR, and its TCRdb copy is limited to in-frame clones, with some not included. The sample lists approximately 240,000 clones, more than 80% occurring once. In germline, CDR1 is KGHSH, CDR2 LQKENI. Trimming stripped 5 bases from V and 0 bases from J, with 10 bases between. The CDR3 is 14 residues long. This receptor was taken from a woman aged 18-29 years in a cohort exposed to, infected with or recovered from COVID-19 (not recorded which). The sample taken for sequencing was PBMCs or T cells enriched from blood (not recorded which). V and J are TRBV18 and TRBJ1-2; D gene ambiguous. The CDR3 DNA follows: TGTGCCAGCTCAAGGACTGATACTAACTATGGCTACACCTTC. It codes for CASSRTDTNYGYTF.